These 4 T cell receptor beta chains came from one sample sequenced in a study of blood T cell repertoires in COVID-19. This table comes from immunoSEQ multiplex PCR, and its TCRdb copy is limited to in-frame clones, with some not included. The sample has about 29,000 clones, roughly 90% seen once; the top ten hold approximately 3.4%. Input material: peripheral blood. These receptor sequences come from a human donor in a cohort sampled during active COVID-19.

This chain connects TRBV5-6 to TRBJ1-2; D gene ambiguous. The CDR3 runs 14 residues. Germline CDR1 reads SGHDT; CDR2 reads YYEEEE. V was pared by 3 bases and J by 3 bases, with 12 bases between. The CDR3 loop reads CASSSGAEHYGYTF. CDR3 nucleotides: TGTGCCAGCAGCTCGGGAGCGGAACACTATGGCTACACCTTC.

The chain combines TRBV11-2 with TRBJ2-7; the match to TRBD1 covers 9 bases. V lost 4 bases and J lost 3; bases outside the gene matches: 7. CDR3 length: 15 residues. CDR1 and CDR2 from the germline V gene are SGHAT and FQNNGV. The CDR3 spells CASSSPRQGGYEQYF. In nucleotides, the CDR3 is TGTGCCAGCAGCTCACCCCGACAGGGGGGCTACGAGCAGTACTTC.

The V call is TRBV9, the J call TRBJ1-3; no definite D call. Trimming took 0 bases from V and 2 from J, leaving 9 bases between them. Germline CDR1 and CDR2: SGDLS and YYNGEE. This CDR3 region has 15 residues. The CDR3 spells CASSVVSVPGNTIYF. CDR3 in DNA: TGTGCCAGCAGCGTAGTCTCAGTCCCTGGAAACACCATATATTTT. Variable domain in full (rest from reference TRBV9 and TRBJ1-3): DSGVTQTPKHLITATGQRVTLRCSPRSGDLSVYWYQQSLDQGLQFLIQYYNGEERAKGNILERFSAQQFPDLHSELNLSSLELGDSALYFCASSVVSVPGNTIYFGEGSWLTVV.

The rearrangement links TRBV18 to TRBJ2-1; TRBD1 matches 8 bases. The germline V gene encodes CDR1 KGHSH and CDR2 LQKENI. CDR3 size: 15 residues. J lost 4 bases, V lost 3 bases, and 5 bases had no gene match. In DNA form, the CDR3 reads TGTGCCAGCTCACCCAGACAGGGGAATTACAATGAGCAGTTCTTC. Translated: CASSPRQGNYNEQFF.